This T cell receptor beta chain appears in the sequencing data of a study of T-cell reconstitution after alpha-beta-depleted transplantation in children. Study-wide findings and caveats: Several hundred graft clones that had expanded were reportedly the source of alpha-beta T cells about two months after transplant.

This clonotype was seen repeatedly, ten times or more. Its antigen is not known. The germline CDR1 and CDR2 sequences are SGHVS and FNYEAQ. V shed 8 bases and J 3 bases; nucleotides not matched to a gene: 5. The CDR3 totals 14 residues. It was with unique molecular identifiers that the TCRbeta library was prepared. Via MiXCR, TCRdb re-called the PCR reads, giving one row per CDR3 protein. The sample records 200,000 to 250,000 distinct CDR3 sequences, roughly 8.2% being singletons. The chain is built from TRBV7-6 and TRBJ2-1; 9 nucleotides line up with TRBD2. This receptor was identified in a male patient aged 5 to 17 who had a stem cell transplant for acute lymphoblastic leukemia, so the T cells may come from the graft donor. The sample here was PBMCs, mostly from graft donor cells, taken 180 days after TCRalphabeta/CD19-depleted stem cell transplant. In nucleotides, the CDR3 is TGTGCCAGCTCCCCACTAGCGGGCTACAATGAGCAGTTCTTC. This sequence encodes CASSPLAGYNEQFF. The full variable domain, rest sourced from reference TRBV7-6 and TRBJ2-1, is GAGVSQSPRYKVTKRGQDVALRCDPISGHVSLYWYRQALGQGPEFLTYFNYEAQQDKSGLPNDRFSAERPEGSISTLTIQRTEQRDSAMYRCASSPLAGYNEQFFGPGTRLTVL.